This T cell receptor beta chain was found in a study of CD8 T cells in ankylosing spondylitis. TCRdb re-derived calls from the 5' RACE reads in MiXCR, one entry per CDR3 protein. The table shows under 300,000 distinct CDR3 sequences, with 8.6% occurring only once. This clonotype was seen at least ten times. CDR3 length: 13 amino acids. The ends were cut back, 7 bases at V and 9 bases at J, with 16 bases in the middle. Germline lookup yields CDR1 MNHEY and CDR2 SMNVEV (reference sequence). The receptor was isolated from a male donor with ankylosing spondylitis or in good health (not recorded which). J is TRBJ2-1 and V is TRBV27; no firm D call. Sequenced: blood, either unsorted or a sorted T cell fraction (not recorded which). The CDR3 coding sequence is TGTGCCAGCAAGGGTTCCCCGGTCGGTGAGCAGTTCTTC. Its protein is CASKGSPVGEQFF.